Below are 17 T cell receptor beta chains sequenced from a single sample in a study of cytomegalovirus exposure and HLA in healthy donors. Primers: 60 Vbeta forward and 13 Jbeta reverse. TCRdb's table, derived via immunoSEQ multiplex PCR, lists solely in-frame clones and lacks some. The sample has some 180,000 clones; 82% are singletons. Sample: PBMCs. These receptors all stem from a woman aged 18-35 years in good health and CMV-seronegative.

This clone was found a few times. The gene calls are TRBV5-4 and TRBJ2-3; D is possibly TRBD1 (6 bases). The CDR3 length is 15 residues. V lost 0 bases, J lost 4 bases, and 12 bases lay in between. The V gene's germline CDR1 is SGHNT and CDR2 YYREEE (reference sequence). The CDR3 sequence: CASSLAGTPADTQYF. In nucleotides, the CDR3 is TGTGCCAGCAGCTTGGCCGGGACACCGGCAGATACGCAGTATTTT. Full variable domain (missing parts from reference TRBV5-4 and TRBJ2-3): ETGVTQSPTHLIKTRGQQVTLRCSSQSGHNTVSWYQQALGQGPQFIFQYYREEENGRGNFPPRFSGLQFPNYSSELNVNALELDDSALYLCASSLAGTPADTQYFGPGTRLTVL.

The J gene is TRBJ2-5, the V gene TRBV5-4, with 15 bases fitting TRBD2. Germline V gives CDR1 SGHNT, CDR2 YYREEE (reference sequence). With 4 bases clipped from V and 4 bases from J, the junction kept 11 bases outside the gene matches. The CDR3 is made up of 18 amino acids. The CDR3 nucleotides read TGTGCCAGCAGCGGGGGACTAGCGGGAGGCGTCTGGGGAGAGACCCAGTACTTC. As protein: CASSGGLAGGVWGETQYF.

V gene TRBV28 combines with J gene TRBJ1-2; TRBD1 aligns across 7 bases. J gave up 3 bases and V 8 bases, and 3 bases lay outside the gene matches. CDR3 length equals 12 residues. Germline-derived CDR1 and CDR2 are MDHEN and SYDVKM. The CDR3 DNA follows: TGTGCCAGCCTAGACAGGGACTATGGCTACACCTTC. Its translation is CASLDRDYGYTF.

The chain is built from TRBV19 and TRBJ2-2; a weak D match, TRBD2 (5 bases). The length of the CDR3 is 14 residues. V dropped 3 bases and J dropped 2 bases, with 7 bases sitting between them. Germline V lookup: CDR1 LNHDA, CDR2 SQIVND (reference sequence). The CDR3 here is CASSIEGNTGELFF. In nucleotides, the CDR3 is TGTGCCAGTAGTATTGAGGGAAACACCGGGGAGCTGTTTTTT.

The chain uses TRBV7-9 and TRBJ2-2; perhaps TRBD1 as D (6 bases). Germline values: CDR1 SEHNR, CDR2 FQNEAQ (reference sequence). The V end was cut by 4 bases, the J end by 1 base, with 19 bases between. This CDR3 contains 18 residues. The CDR3: CASSWTGTPDLNTGELFF. DNA for the CDR3: TGTGCCAGCAGCTGGACCGGGACACCAGATTTGAACACCGGGGAGCTGTTTTTT.

V is TRBV2 and J is TRBJ2-7; 11 bases fit TRBD2. In germline, CDR1 is SNHLY, CDR2 FYNNEI. There are 16 residues in the CDR3. J lost 9 bases, V lost 5 bases, and 15 bases had no gene match. CDR3 amino acids: CASSYPPSGGRRAQYF. The CDR3 DNA reads TGTGCCAGCAGTTACCCTCCTAGCGGGGGGAGGCGGGCGCAGTACTTC.

V usage is TRBV4-1 and J usage is TRBJ2-7; 11 bases are shared with TRBD2. Unmatched junction bases numbered 7, after V lost 1 base and J lost 2 bases. The CDR3 runs 17 residues. CDR1 MGHRA and CDR2 YSYEKL come from the germline V gene. The CDR3 DNA reads TGCGCCAGCAGCCAAGGGCGACTGACTAGCGGGGCCTACGAGCAGTACTTC. Its translation is CASSQGRLTSGAYEQYF.

The V and J genes are TRBV7-2 and TRBJ1-4, with TRBD1 as a possible D gene (5 bases). The CDR3 has 16 residues. Trimming pared 2 bases from V and 0 bases from J, leaving 10 bases between. CDR1 and CDR2 from the germline V gene are SGHTA and FQGNSA. CDR3 DNA: TGTGCCAGCAGCTTAATTCGGGGGGCAACTAATGAAAAACTGTTTTTT. Translating gives CASSLIRGATNEKLFF. Filled out from reference TRBV7-2 and TRBJ1-4, the complete variable domain reads GAGVSQSPSNKVTEKGKDVELRCDPISGHTALYWYRQSLGQGLEFLIYFQGNSAPDKSGLPSDRFSAERTGGSVSTLTIQRTQQEDSAVYLCASSLIRGATNEKLFFGSGTQLSVL.

The chain uses TRBV6-5 and TRBJ2-7; TRBD1 agrees at 7 bases. The trim removed 9 bases at V and 0 bases at J, leaving 5 bases unmatched. CDR1 and CDR2 (germline): MNHEY, SVGAGI. This CDR3 is built from 13 residues. The CDR3 sequence: CARGQPYSYEQYF. The CDR3 DNA follows: TGTGCCAGGGGACAGCCCTACTCCTACGAGCAGTACTTC.

The J gene is TRBJ1-5, the V gene TRBV19; 8 bases match TRBD1. The CDR3 is 20 residues long. Germline lookup yields CDR1 LNHDA and CDR2 SQIVND (reference sequence). Losses at the gene ends were 1 base for V and 1 base for J; bases not matched to a gene: 15. The CDR3 sequence is CASSIGRARTGLVSNQPQHF. CDR3 in DNA: TGTGCCAGTAGTATAGGTAGGGCGAGGACAGGGTTGGTCAGCAATCAGCCCCAGCATTTT.

This sequence joins TRBV11-3 and TRBJ1-2, with TRBD1 as a possible D gene (5 bases). The CDR3 runs 13 residues. The ends were cut back, 0 bases at V and 12 bases at J, with 14 bases in the middle. CDR1 SGHNT and CDR2 YENEEA come from the germline V gene. CDR3 sequence reads: CASSLEPGGENTF. The CDR3 nucleotides are TGTGCCAGCAGCTTAGAACCCGGGGGAGAAAACACCTTC.

This sequence joins TRBV25-1 and TRBJ1-5; the match to TRBD1 covers 7 bases. The V and J ends lost 4 bases and 4 bases, in that order; junction bases with no gene match: 4. Germline values: CDR1 MGHDK, CDR2 SYGVNS. This CDR3 has 14 residues. The CDR3 sequence is CASSATGVNQPQHF. The CDR3 coding sequence is TGTGCCAGCAGTGCTACAGGGGTTAATCAGCCCCAGCATTTT.

The table lists this clone with a count of one. At one end the junction does not follow the germline gene, possibly because of a read error. The rearrangement joins TRBV7-9 to TRBJ1-5; the D is unclear. The germline gives CDR1 SEHNR, CDR2 FQNEAQ (reference sequence). The CDR3 spans 14 residues. The CDR3 region has the DNA TGTTCCAGCAGCGCCACACCCAGCAATCAGCCCCAGCATTTT. Protein sequence: CSSSATPSNQPQHF.

In its sample, this clone was seen a few times. J is TRBJ1-4 and V is TRBV6-5; D gene uncertain. V was clipped by 5 bases and J by 0 bases, with 10 bases between them. The CDR3 contains 15 residues. CDR1 and CDR2 (germline): MNHEY, SVGAGI. CDR3 DNA sequence: TGTGCCAGCAGTCTCCACAAAGCAACTAATGAAAAACTGTTTTTT. It yields the protein CASSLHKATNEKLFF.

This clone was recorded a few times. V is TRBV2 and J is TRBJ1-1; D is possibly TRBD1 (5 bases). Trimming took 8 bases from V and 1 from J, leaving 11 bases between them. Looked up from germline, CDR1 is SNHLY and CDR2 is FYNNEI. The CDR3 loop spans 13 amino acids. For the CDR3, the DNA is TGTGCCAGCCTCCTGGGGGGGAACACTGAAGCTTTCTTT. Protein sequence: CASLLGGNTEAFF.

This chain uses TRBV12-2 with TRBJ2-2; the D call of TRBD2 is as the table states it, not checked on the DNA. TRBV12-2 is given as a pseudogene. The CDR3 consists of 15 residues. CDR3 protein: CASRLGEGDTGELFF. CDR3 in DNA: TGTGCAAGTCGCCTAGGGGAGGGGGACACCGGGGAGCTGTTTTTT.

This clone was seen once. A junction boundary mismatches the germline segment, possibly from a read error. This sequence joins TRBV7-9 and TRBJ2-7; D is possibly TRBD1 (6 bases). Looked up from germline, CDR1 is SEHNR and CDR2 is FQNEAQ (reference sequence). This CDR3 comprises 14 residues. This chain's CDR3 is CSSSLEARGYEQYF. The DNA of the CDR3 is TGTTCCAGCAGCTTAGAGGCCAGGGGTTACGAGCAGTACTTC.